These 22 T cell receptor beta chains were sequenced from one sample in a study of blood T cell repertoires in COVID-19. Profiled with immunoSEQ multiplex PCR; TCRdb holds only in-frame clones, not every one. This sample carries 150,000 to 200,000 clones, more than 80% of them seen once, and the ten largest clones take 10% to 15%. Sequencing input: PBMCs or T cells enriched from blood (not recorded which). The origin of the receptors is a man aged 50-59 years who had recovered from COVID-19.

The gene calls are TRBV4-1 and TRBJ1-4; D unclear. The V end was cut by 6 bases, the J end by 0 bases, with 8 bases between. Per germline, CDR1 MGHRA and CDR2 YSYEKL. CDR3 length equals 14 residues. CDR3 residues: CASSETATNEKLFF. Written as DNA, the CDR3 is TGCGCCAGCAGTGAGACTGCAACTAATGAAAAACTGTTTTTT.

The count of this clone is one. The sample has other DNA sequences that encode this CDR3 too. The J gene is TRBJ1-2, the V gene TRBV2; 8 nucleotides align to TRBD1. Unmatched junction bases numbered 1, after V lost 5 bases and J lost 2 bases. The germline V gene encodes CDR1 SNHLY and CDR2 FYNNEI. The length of the CDR3 is 13 residues. This chain's CDR3 is CASSRTGNYGYTF. In DNA, the CDR3 is TGTGCCAGCAGTAGGACAGGGAACTATGGCTACACCTTC.

With regard to this clone: The sample contains more than one DNA sequence encoding this CDR3. J is TRBJ1-6 and V is TRBV12-3 or TRBV12-4, with D possibly being TRBD1 (5 bases). The V and J ends lost 2 bases and 7 bases respectively, with 6 bases between them. This CDR3 has 13 residues. The CDR3 is CASSLRGNSPLHF. The CDR3 DNA follows: TGTGCCAGCAGTTTACGGGGGAATTCACCCCTCCACTTT.

V gene TRBV7-2 combines with J gene TRBJ1-3; possible D gene TRBD1, 5 bases. CDR3 length: 14 residues. The germline V gene encodes CDR1 SGHTA and CDR2 FQGNSA. The V end was cut by 1 base, the J end by 3 bases, with 7 bases between. The CDR3 bases are TGTGCCAGCAGCTTAGAAGGGGATGGAAACACCATATATTTT. Translating gives CASSLEGDGNTIYF.

The chain recombines TRBV7-2 with TRBJ1-2, with D tentatively TRBD1 (5 bases). Trimming pared 5 bases from V and 4 bases from J, leaving 14 bases between. Germline V gene data show CDR1 as SGHTA and CDR2 as FQGNSA. The CDR3 length is 14 residues. The CDR3 DNA reads TGTGCCAGCAGCCTCGGCGACAGCTTCTATGGCTACACCTTC. It is translated as CASSLGDSFYGYTF.

This chain joins TRBV12-3 or TRBV12-4 and TRBJ2-3, with D hard to call. The CDR3 is 12 amino acids. Trimming pared 6 bases from V and 8 bases from J, leaving 12 bases between. The CDR3: CASSPTGGTQYF. In DNA, the CDR3 is TGTGCCAGCAGCCCTACCGGCGGTACGCAGTATTTT.

This clone was picked up one time. The rearrangement uses TRBV4-1 and TRBJ2-7; D is perhaps TRBD2 (6 bases). Trimming removed 4 bases at V and 0 bases at J, with 16 bases between. The CDR3 is 16 residues long. Germline V CDR1 and CDR2: MGHRA, YSYEKL. The CDR3 region has the DNA TGCGCCAGCAGCCCTATGTACGGGGGTAGCTCCTACGAGCAGTACTTC. Its translation: CASSPMYGGSSYEQYF.

The rearrangement uses TRBV27 and TRBJ1-2; maybe TRBD1 (5 bases). The CDR3 runs 13 residues. Trimming shortened V by 3 bases and J by 6 bases, and 11 bases separated the two germline ends. The V gene's germline CDR1 is MNHEY and CDR2 SMNVEV (reference sequence). CDR3 region: CASSFVQGNGYTF. DNA for the CDR3: TGTGCCAGCAGTTTTGTGCAGGGAAATGGCTACACCTTC.

The chain couples TRBV10-3 to TRBJ1-5; perhaps TRBD1 as D (6 bases). The germline V and J ends were trimmed by 10 bases and 4 bases, with 23 bases remaining between them. Germline assignment: CDR1 ENHRY and CDR2 SYGVKD. CDR3 length equals 16 residues. The CDR3 loop is CATGHPQGSLNQPQHF. DNA for the CDR3: TGTGCCACCGGCCACCCCCAGGGGAGCTTGAATCAGCCCCAGCATTTT.

The chain links TRBV27 to TRBJ2-7, with 7 positions matching TRBD1. The germline V gene has CDR1 MNHEY and CDR2 SMNVEV (reference sequence). Trimming cost V 6 bases and J 3 bases; bases outside gene matches: 8. The CDR3 spans 14 residues. The CDR3 region has the DNA TGTGCCAGCAGCCCCGGGACAGTAGTCTACGAGCAGTACTTC. As protein: CASSPGTVVYEQYF.

The rearrangement links TRBV18 to TRBJ1-5; TRBD1 agrees at 7 bases. Per germline, CDR1 KGHSH and CDR2 LQKENI. The CDR3 runs 16 residues. V lost 5 bases and J lost 0; bases outside the gene matches: 7. The CDR3 here is CASSSGTVPSNQPQHF. The CDR3 region has the DNA TGTGCCAGCTCATCCGGGACAGTTCCTAGCAATCAGCCCCAGCATTTT.

This chain uses TRBV25-1 with TRBJ2-1; D is uncertain. V was shortened by 1 base and J by 11 bases, with 12 bases between the two germline ends. The CDR3 consists of 13 residues. The germline gives CDR1 MGHDK, CDR2 SYGVNS. In DNA form, the CDR3 reads TGTGCCAGCAGTGAATCCTTCTATGTCCAGCAGTTCTTC. As protein: CASSESFYVQQFF.

The chain carries TRBV19 and TRBJ1-2, with D possibly matching TRBD1 (5 bases). Looked up from germline, CDR1 is LNHDA and CDR2 is SQIVND (reference sequence). The CDR3 is 13 amino acids. V lost 6 bases and J lost 2, with 10 bases in between. The CDR3 loop is CASRDNGNYGYTF. As DNA, the CDR3 is TGTGCCAGTAGGGACAACGGGAACTATGGCTACACCTTC.

The CDR3 DNA is TGTGCCAGCAGCGGCAGACTATCCACAGATACGCAGTATTTT. As protein: CASSGRLSTDTQYF. This chain connects TRBV7-2 to TRBJ2-3; tentative D call: TRBD2 (5 bases). With 5 bases removed from V and 2 bases from J, the gap between germline ends came to 11 bases. The CDR3 extends over 14 amino acids. The V gene's germline CDR1 is SGHTA and CDR2 FQGNSA.

The V call is TRBV7-3, the J call TRBJ2-1, with 8 bases lining up with TRBD1. The CDR3 consists of 13 residues. The V gene's germline CDR1 is SGHTA and CDR2 FQGTGA. V lost 5 bases to trimming and J lost 14 bases; unmatched junction nucleotides: 11. In DNA form, the CDR3 reads TGTGCCAGCAGCCCACGCGACAGGGGCAAAAAGTTCTTC. Translated: CASSPRDRGKKFF.

This clone was recorded only once. The rearrangement joins TRBV24-1 to TRBJ2-1; 8 nucleotides line up with TRBD2. The CDR3 runs to 16 residues. Trimming at V came to 3 bases and at J to 0 bases, leaving 3 bases not matched to a gene. The germline CDR1 and CDR2 sequences are KGHDR and SFDVKD. CDR3 region: CATSDSRGGSYNEQFF. The DNA for the CDR3 is TGTGCCACCAGTGATAGCCGGGGGGGCTCCTACAATGAGCAGTTCTTC.

The CDR3 DNA reads as TGTGCCAGCAGTCAGGGGGTTGGAAACACCATATATTTT. It translates to CASSQGVGNTIYF. The genes are TRBV12-3 or TRBV12-4 and TRBJ1-3; 7 positions agree with TRBD1. This CDR3 has 13 residues. V shed 5 bases, J shed 3 bases, and the junction held 1 base outside the gene matches.

The chain joins TRBV30 to TRBJ1-2, with D maybe TRBD1 (5 bases). The CDR3 covers 14 residues. Trimming removed 0 bases at V and 7 bases at J, with 15 bases between. The V gene's germline CDR1 is GTSNPN and CDR2 SVGIG (reference sequence). CDR3 in DNA: TGTGCCTGGAGTGTAGGCGGGGCAGCGGGTGGCTACACCTTC. Translation gives CAWSVGGAAGGYTF.

This clone was seen once. The chain couples TRBV7-8 to TRBJ2-1; maybe TRBD2 (5 bases). The germline CDR1 and CDR2 sequences are SGHVS and FQNEAQ. This CDR3 region has 15 residues. Trimming took 4 bases from V and 0 from J, leaving 10 bases between them. The CDR3 is CASSSTTGSYNEQFF. CDR3 nucleotide sequence: TGTGCCAGCAGCTCGACTACCGGCTCCTACAATGAGCAGTTCTTC.

J is TRBJ2-2 and V is TRBV5-4; D not certain. Trimming stripped 0 bases from V and 3 bases from J, with 9 bases between. CDR1 and CDR2 from the germline V gene are SGHNT and YYREEE (reference sequence). The CDR3 loop spans 15 amino acids. The CDR3 DNA follows: TGTGCCAGCAGCTTGGCCCAAGGAGACACCGGGGAGCTGTTTTTT. Translated: CASSLAQGDTGELFF.

The rearrangement links TRBV4-1 to TRBJ1-2; D is unclear. Trimming removed 1 base at V and 2 bases at J, with 11 bases between. This CDR3 spans 15 amino acids. Germline-derived CDR1 and CDR2 are MGHRA and YSYEKL. CDR3 DNA sequence: TGCGCCAGCAGCCAAGGGCTTTTACAGAACTATGGCTACACCTTC. It specifies CASSQGLLQNYGYTF.

The chain uses TRBV6-5 and TRBJ2-1, with TRBD2 matching 15 bases. After removal of 0 bases from V and 10 bases from J, the junction contained 4 bases not matched to a gene. Per germline, CDR1 MNHEY and CDR2 SVGAGI. This CDR3 contains 16 residues. The chain's CDR3 is CASSYSMGLAGGEQFF. CDR3 nucleotide sequence: TGTGCCAGCAGTTACTCCATGGGACTAGCGGGGGGAGAGCAGTTCTTC.